The T cell receptor beta chain under discussion was sequenced for a study of blood T cell repertoires in COVID-19. Across the whole study: Material from acute and convalescent COVID-19 was sourced from the United States, Italy and Spain. PBMCs, B-cell-depleted T cells, or T cells were the source of the cDNA or gDNA that made up the material.

TCRdb's copy holds only in-frame clones and misses some; the assay was immunoSEQ multiplex PCR. The sample contains 200,000 to 250,000 clones, 70% to 85% of which appear only once. CDR1 and CDR2 from the germline V gene are KGHSH and LQKENI. With V trimmed by 3 bases and J by 6 bases, 7 bases remained unmatched. The CDR3 has 15 amino acids. Enrollees, roughly 18 to 90 years old, lived in fewer than 25 US areas. Cohorts were assigned according to the clinical history that participants reported. Sequenced material: PBMCs or T cells enriched from blood (not recorded which). The TCR comes from a man in his fifties or sixties who had recovered from COVID-19. This chain joins TRBV18 and TRBJ2-2; 7 bases align to TRBD1. This chain's CDR3 is CASSPQDRVAGELFF. The CDR3 bases are TGTGCCAGCTCACCTCAAGACAGGGTAGCCGGGGAGCTGTTTTTT. The full variable domain, in which reference TRBV18 and TRBJ2-2 provide the parts outside the CDR3, is NAGVMQNPRHLVRRRGQEARLRCSPMKGHSHVYWYRQLPEEGLKFMVYLQKENIIDESGMPKERFSAEFPKEGPSILRIQQVVRGDSAAYFCASSPQDRVAGELFFGEGSRLTVL.